This T cell receptor beta chain was obtained from a study of cytomegalovirus exposure and HLA in healthy donors. Study information: The same platform was used for the roughly 110 validation repertoires as for the 666 first-cohort repertoires, as reported in a later analysis. Findings of the study overall: A classifier reportedly called cytomegalovirus status with high sensitivity and specificity.

Using immunoSEQ multiplex PCR, the repertoire was profiled, and TCRdb retains in-frame clones only, with some absent. In the table there are fewer than 60,000 clones, roughly 93% of which are singletons. V was clipped by 5 bases and J by 9 bases; unmatched bases: 6. This CDR3 has 11 amino acids. Germline V lookup: CDR1 DFQATT, CDR2 SNEGSKA (reference sequence). About this clone itself: What it binds is not known.

Sequenced input: PBMCs. This TCR derives from a woman in her late teens or twenties in good health and CMV-seropositive. The chain recombines TRBV20-1 with TRBJ1-2, with 7 bases that match TRBD1. CDR3 sequence: CSALRQGSYTF. DNA of the CDR3: TGCAGTGCTTTGCGACAGGGCAGCTACACCTTC.